This T cell receptor (beta chain) was obtained from a study of neurological immune-mediated disorders. Unmatched junction bases numbered 8, after V lost 3 bases and J lost 0 bases. The CDR3 loop spans 17 amino acids. The germline gives CDR1 DFQATT, CDR2 SNEGSKA (reference sequence). One entry per CDR3 protein results from TCRdb running MiXCR on the 5' RACE reads. The sample holds tens of thousands of distinct CDR3 sequences, around 10% seen once. This clonotype appeared many times. Input material: PBMCs. The sequence was collected from a man aged 35-49 years in good health. V gene TRBV20-1 combines with J gene TRBJ1-6; 7 bases match TRBD1. For the CDR3, the DNA is TGCAGTGCTAGGGGGACAGAATCCAGCTCCTATAATTCACCCCTCCACTTT. Translation gives CSARGTESSSYNSPLHF.